This T cell receptor (beta chain) was recorded in a study of blood T cell repertoires in COVID-19. About the study: The United States, Italy and Spain were the sources of the acute and convalescent COVID-19 samples.

Donors in Cohort 3 counted as recovered after two negative PCRs, clearance, or symptom resolution. Germline V CDR1 and CDR2: SNHLY, FYNNEI. The junction had 7 bases not matched to a gene; V was cut back by 6 bases and J by 1 base. There are 15 residues in the CDR3. Repertoires were generated with immunoSEQ multiplex PCR, while TCRdb's copy carries only in-frame clones and drops some. The sample has more than 400,000 clones, 87% seen once; the top ten hold approximately 0.7%. The source material was PBMCs or T cells enriched from blood (not recorded which). The source is a woman aged 18-29 years who had recovered from COVID-19. The genes are TRBV2 and TRBJ1-1; the match to TRBD1 covers 8 bases. CDR3 bases: TGTGCCAGCAGCGACAGGGGCGGCTCGAACACTGAAGCTTTCTTT. Translated: CASSDRGGSNTEAFF.